A single TCR beta chain is shown here with its context. The data are from a study of shared clonotypes between healthy human individuals. Those who donated, Caucasian adults without exception, all lived in Nashville, Tennessee. Data came from immunoSEQ multiplex PCR; TCRdb stores just in-frame clones and leaves some out. The sample holds under 2,500,000 clones, under 97% seen once. After removal of 3 bases from V and 5 bases from J, the junction contained 2 bases not matched to a gene. The CDR3 has 14 amino acids. CDR1 and CDR2 (germline): GTSNPN, SVGIG (reference sequence). This rearrangement joins TRBV30 to TRBJ1-4; 11 bases agree with TRBD1. Input material: naive CD4+ T cells sorted from blood. Documented subset: CD45RA+ positively selected. The clonotype comes from a man aged 18 to 29 in good health. The DNA for the CDR3 is TGTGCCTGGAGGGGGACAGGGGGAAATGAAAAACTGTTTTTT. Protein: CAWRGTGGNEKLFF.